Below, 28 T cell receptor beta chains from the same sample are listed, as sequenced in a study of OX40 agonist ivuxolimab in advanced cancers. Clones were read by immunoSEQ multiplex PCR, and TCRdb kept only the in-frame ones, dropping some. This table has fewer than 85,000 clones, roughly 84% appearing once. The source was CD4+ or CD8+ T cells sorted from blood, collected in a trial of the OX40 agonist ivuxolimab. Receptors originate from an adult with an advanced solid tumor such as melanoma, head and neck, liver or kidney cancer.

The rearrangement uses TRBV7-9 and TRBJ2-3, with 8 bases identical to TRBD1. This CDR3 contains 15 residues. Germline loops: CDR1 SEHNR, CDR2 FQNEAQ (reference sequence). The V and J ends lost 1 base and 1 base, in that order; junction bases with no gene match: 1. CDR3 sequence: CASSLGGQGTDTQYF. CDR3 in DNA: TGTGCCAGCAGCTTAGGGGGACAGGGCACAGATACGCAGTATTTT.

The chain couples TRBV28 to TRBJ2-3, with D uncertain. CDR1 and CDR2 (germline): MDHEN, SYDVKM. The CDR3 has 10 residues. V was shortened by 4 bases and J by 10 bases, with 6 bases between the two germline ends. CDR3 amino acids: CASSSGSQYF. CDR3 in DNA: TGTGCCAGCAGTTCCGGCTCGCAGTATTTT.

The chain is built from TRBV15 and TRBJ2-5, with TRBD2 matching 7 bases. Germline CDR1 LNHNV, CDR2 YYDKDF (reference sequence). J gave up 5 bases and V 2 bases, and 5 bases lay outside the gene matches. The CDR3 runs 14 residues. Here the CDR3 reads CATSRQTSRETQYF. DNA for the CDR3: TGTGCCACCAGCAGACAGACTAGCCGGGAGACCCAGTACTTC.

The chain is built from TRBV4-2 and TRBJ1-5, with 8 bases matching TRBD1. In germline, CDR1 is LGHNA, CDR2 YNFKEQ. This CDR3 is built from 19 residues. V was clipped by 4 bases and J by 0 bases; unmatched bases: 14. CDR3 amino acids: CASSPFGTGGQYSNQPQHF. In DNA form, the CDR3 reads TGTGCCAGCAGCCCATTCGGGACAGGAGGACAATATAGCAATCAGCCCCAGCATTTT.

The chain is built from TRBV28 and TRBJ1-2; 8 nucleotides line up with TRBD1. Germline V gives CDR1 MDHEN, CDR2 SYDVKM. After removal of 8 bases from V and 8 bases from J, the junction contained 13 bases not matched to a gene. CDR3 size: 14 residues. The CDR3 spells CASAFKRQGNGYTF. CDR3 in DNA: TGTGCCAGCGCCTTCAAAAGACAGGGGAACGGCTACACCTTC.

The CDR3 protein is CSAEGQNYGYTF. The CDR3 coding sequence is TGCAGCGCCGAGGGCCAGAACTATGGCTACACCTTC. The chain has TRBV29-1 and TRBJ1-2; D unresolved. The germline V and J ends were trimmed by 7 bases and 2 bases, with 11 bases remaining between them. The V gene's germline CDR1 is SQVTM and CDR2 ANQGSEA. This CDR3 comprises 12 residues.

J is TRBJ1-3 and V is TRBV7-2; TRBD1 matches 9 bases. Germline V gene lookup returns CDR1 SGHTA and CDR2 FQGNSA. The CDR3 sequence is 15 residues long. V dropped 4 bases and J dropped 2; count of bases not matched to a gene: 3. CDR3 loop: CASSWDRDPGNTIYF. The CDR3 DNA follows: TGTGCCAGCAGCTGGGACAGGGACCCTGGAAACACCATATATTTT. Full variable domain (remainder filled in from reference TRBV7-2 and TRBJ1-3): GAGVSQSPSNKVTEKGKDVELRCDPISGHTALYWYRQSLGQGLEFLIYFQGNSAPDKSGLPSDRFSAERTGGSVSTLTIQRTQQEDSAVYLCASSWDRDPGNTIYFGEGSWLTVV.

The rearrangement links TRBV25-1 to TRBJ1-4; a possible D gene is TRBD1 (5 bases). With 1 base removed from V and 8 bases from J, the gap between germline ends came to 20 bases. The CDR3 loop spans 17 amino acids. The germline V gene encodes CDR1 MGHDK and CDR2 SYGVNS. The CDR3 loop is CASSELEGLGGPEKLFF. The CDR3 DNA sequence: TGTGCCAGCAGTGAATTGGAGGGGTTGGGTGGGCCAGAAAAACTGTTTTTT.

This rearrangement joins TRBV28 to TRBJ2-7; D is possibly TRBD2 (5 bases). Germline CDR1 and CDR2: MDHEN and SYDVKM. V was shortened by 5 bases and J by 5 bases, with 16 bases between the two germline ends. The CDR3 contains 14 residues. This CDR3 is CASSLDGVGHEQYF. The CDR3 region has the DNA TGTGCCAGCAGTCTTGACGGGGTAGGACACGAGCAGTACTTC.

This chain connects TRBV29-1 to TRBJ1-1; no clear D. The CDR3 is made up of 14 amino acids. The germline V and J ends were trimmed by 6 bases and 5 bases, with 19 bases remaining between them. Germline V gene data show CDR1 as SQVTM and CDR2 as ANQGSEA. The CDR3 sequence is CSVLGWGIRTEAFF. The CDR3 DNA sequence: TGCAGCGTCCTAGGTTGGGGAATACGGACTGAAGCTTTCTTT.

This clone was seen once. The chain combines TRBV11-2 with TRBJ2-2; TRBD2 is a possible D gene (5 bases). V was cut by 2 bases and J by 9 bases, with 13 bases left in between. The CDR3 is made up of 14 amino acids. From germline, CDR1 is SGHAT and CDR2 FQNNGV. The CDR3 region has the DNA TGTGCCAGCAGCTTATCATTTGCGGGCCGGGAGCTGTTTTTT. Translating it yields CASSLSFAGRELFF. Supplemented by reference TRBV11-2 and TRBJ2-2, the full variable domain reads EAGVAQSPRYKIIEKRQSVAFWCNPISGHATLYWYQQILGQGPKLLIQFQNNGVVDDSQLPKDRFSAERLKGVDSTLKIQPAKLEDSAVYLCASSLSFAGRELFFGEGSRLTVL.

V usage is TRBV9 and J usage is TRBJ2-1, with a weak D call TRBD1 (7 bases). The germline gives CDR1 SGDLS, CDR2 YYNGEE. The ends were cut back, 3 bases at V and 6 bases at J, with 19 bases in the middle. The CDR3 runs to 16 residues. The CDR3 DNA reads TGTGCCAGCAGCGCCCGAGGGGGGACAGAAGGCAATGAGCAGTTCTTC. This codes for CASSARGGTEGNEQFF.

The V call is TRBV5-5, the J call TRBJ2-7; 9 nucleotides line up with TRBD1. In germline, CDR1 is SGHKS, CDR2 YYEKEE (reference sequence). The junction had 7 bases not matched to a gene; V was cut back by 0 bases and J by 6 bases. There are 15 residues in the CDR3. The CDR3, as DNA: TGTGCCAGCAGCTTGGCCGGGGGACAGGGTGCCGAGCAGTACTTC. It is translated as CASSLAGGQGAEQYF. The entire variable domain, with the rest obtained from reference TRBV5-5 and TRBJ2-7, is as follows: DAGVTQSPTHLIKTRGQQVTLRCSPISGHKSVSWYQQVLGQGPQFIFQYYEKEERGRGNFPDRFSARQFPNYSSELNVNALLLGDSALYLCASSLAGGQGAEQYFGPGTRLTVT.

V usage is TRBV28 and J usage is TRBJ1-3; TRBD1 is a possible D gene (6 bases). The ends were cut back, 6 bases at V and 7 bases at J, with 22 bases in the middle. The length of the CDR3 is 16 residues. Per the germline V gene, CDR1 is MDHEN and CDR2 is SYDVKM. The DNA for the CDR3 is TGTGCCAGCAGCCCCCCCACAGGGATGGGACGGAACACCATATATTTT. This gives the protein CASSPPTGMGRNTIYF.

This chain joins TRBV27 and TRBJ2-7; 8 bases match TRBD1. The CDR3 has 14 amino acids. After removal of 3 bases from V and 3 bases from J, the junction contained 4 bases not matched to a gene. Germline V gives CDR1 MNHEY, CDR2 SMNVEV (reference sequence). The CDR3 loop is CASSFSGTGYEQYF. In nucleotides, the CDR3 is TGTGCCAGCAGTTTCTCCGGGACAGGCTACGAGCAGTACTTC.

The chain recombines TRBV9 with TRBJ1-4; 8 bases line up with TRBD1. CDR1 is SGDLS and CDR2 is YYNGEE in the germline V gene. V was pared by 4 bases and J by 2 bases, with 10 bases of the junction left unmatched. CDR3 length equals 17 residues. CDR3 coding DNA: TGTGCCAGCAGCCCCCGTCCCGGGACAGGTACTAATGAAAAACTGTTTTTT. Amino acid sequence: CASSPRPGTGTNEKLFF.

The chain carries TRBV4-1 and TRBJ2-1, with 14 bases lining up with TRBD2. Germline lookup yields CDR1 MGHRA and CDR2 YSYEKL. The CDR3 has 17 residues. V lost 0 bases, J lost 8 bases, and 6 bases stayed unmatched. Here the CDR3 reads CASSQDWGTSGSYEQFF. The CDR3 coding sequence is TGCGCCAGCAGCCAAGATTGGGGGACTAGCGGGAGCTATGAGCAGTTCTTC.

The chain is built from TRBV5-6 and TRBJ1-5; D not resolved. V lost 0 bases, J lost 0 bases, and 10 bases lay in between. Looked up from germline, CDR1 is SGHDT and CDR2 is YYEEEE. The CDR3 totals 16 residues. CDR3 DNA: TGTGCCAGCAGCTTGGGATTCGACCCTAGCAATCAGCCCCAGCATTTT. Protein product: CASSLGFDPSNQPQHF.

V and J are TRBV18 and TRBJ1-4; D gene unclear. Trimming removed 4 bases at V and 5 bases at J, with 17 bases between. Germline-derived CDR1 and CDR2 are KGHSH and LQKENI. This CDR3 comprises 16 residues. In DNA, the CDR3 is TGTGCCAGCTCACTTACCTTAGGAGATGGCAATGAAAAACTGTTTTTT. It is translated as CASSLTLGDGNEKLFF.

This rearrangement joins TRBV5-6 to TRBJ2-1, with 15 bases fitting TRBD2. V trimming: 4 bases; J trimming: 9 bases; junction bases outside the gene matches: 5. The V gene's germline CDR1 is SGHDT and CDR2 YYEEEE. The CDR3 is made up of 15 amino acids. The CDR3 is CASSAGTSGRPEQFF. The CDR3 coding sequence is TGTGCCAGCAGCGCCGGGACTAGCGGGAGGCCTGAGCAGTTCTTC.

This chain uses TRBV5-1 with TRBJ2-1; 12 bases match TRBD1. V dropped 4 bases and J dropped 8; count of bases not matched to a gene: 7. In germline, CDR1 is SGHRS, CDR2 YFSETQ. CDR3 length equals 15 residues. CDR3 amino acids: CASSAPGQGAHEQFF. The CDR3 nucleotides are TGCGCCAGCAGCGCCCCGGGACAGGGGGCCCATGAGCAGTTCTTC.

The chain has TRBV4-3 and TRBJ1-2; tentative D call: TRBD1 (6 bases). Germline CDR1 is LGHNA and CDR2 is YSLEER. This CDR3 contains 16 residues. V dropped 4 bases and J dropped 5 bases, with 20 bases sitting between them. The chain's CDR3 is CASSRQSRGTSYGYTF. The CDR3, as DNA: TGCGCCAGCAGCCGGCAAAGCAGGGGAACATCGTATGGCTACACCTTC.

The chain employs TRBV5-8 and TRBJ1-5, with D perhaps matching TRBD1 (6 bases). This CDR3 has 15 residues. The germline gives CDR1 SGHTS, CDR2 YDEGEE. Trimming stripped 0 bases from V and 0 bases from J, with 7 bases between. In DNA, the CDR3 is TGTGCCAGCAGCTTGGTAGGGGGTAGCAATCAGCCCCAGCATTTT. It yields the protein CASSLVGGSNQPQHF.

The chain combines TRBV7-3 with TRBJ2-2; a weak D match, TRBD2 (6 bases). The CDR3 is 17 residues long. V lost 1 base, J lost 2 bases, and 14 bases lay in between. The germline gives CDR1 SGHTA, CDR2 FQGTGA. In DNA form, the CDR3 reads TGTGCCAGCAGCTTAAATCACGGGAGTGCTAACACCGGGGAGCTGTTTTTT. Its translation: CASSLNHGSANTGELFF.

The chain couples TRBV6-6 to TRBJ1-5; 8 bases are a match to TRBD1. V trimming: 4 bases; J trimming: 1 base; junction bases outside the gene matches: 6. The CDR3 totals 16 residues. Germline V CDR1 and CDR2: MNHNY, SVGAGI (reference sequence). The CDR3 protein is CASSSVNRGSNQPQHF. The DNA of the CDR3 is TGTGCCAGCAGTTCTGTTAACAGGGGGAGCAATCAGCCCCAGCATTTT.

In its sample, this clone is medium-sized. This chain connects TRBV6-6 to TRBJ1-3; D not certain. The V end was cut by 2 bases, the J end by 4 bases, with 6 bases between. CDR1 and CDR2 from the germline V gene are MNHNY and SVGAGI (reference sequence). The CDR3 extends over 13 amino acids. CDR3 in DNA: TGTGCCAGCAGTTACGACGGGGGAAACACCATATATTTT. It specifies CASSYDGGNTIYF.

The chain employs TRBV7-2 and TRBJ2-3; 12 nucleotides match TRBD2. V was pared by 3 bases and J by 5 bases, with 3 bases of the junction left unmatched. Germline values: CDR1 SGHTA, CDR2 FQGNSA. The CDR3 sequence is 15 residues long. The CDR3 spells CASSFRLAGVDTQYF. The CDR3 DNA follows: TGTGCCAGCAGCTTTAGACTAGCGGGGGTAGATACGCAGTATTTT.

The rearrangement uses TRBV28 and TRBJ2-7; D perhaps matches TRBD2 (5 bases). This CDR3 contains 12 residues. V was pared by 7 bases and J by 4 bases, with 11 bases between. The germline V gene encodes CDR1 MDHEN and CDR2 SYDVKM. The CDR3 region has the DNA TGTGCCAGCAACTCCGGGGTTTACGAGCAGTACTTC. This translates into CASNSGVYEQYF.